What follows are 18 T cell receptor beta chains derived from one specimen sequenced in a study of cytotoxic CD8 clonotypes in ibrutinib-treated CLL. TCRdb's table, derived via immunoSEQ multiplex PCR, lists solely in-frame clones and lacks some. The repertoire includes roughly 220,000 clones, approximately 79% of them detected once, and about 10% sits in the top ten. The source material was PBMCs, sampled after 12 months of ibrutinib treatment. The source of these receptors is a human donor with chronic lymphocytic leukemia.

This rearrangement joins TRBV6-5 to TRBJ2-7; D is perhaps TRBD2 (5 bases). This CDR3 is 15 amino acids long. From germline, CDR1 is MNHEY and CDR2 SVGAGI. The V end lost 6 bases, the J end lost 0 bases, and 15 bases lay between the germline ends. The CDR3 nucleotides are TGTGCCAGCAGATTACAAGGACTGAGCTCCTACGAGCAGTACTTC. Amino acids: CASRLQGLSSYEQYF.

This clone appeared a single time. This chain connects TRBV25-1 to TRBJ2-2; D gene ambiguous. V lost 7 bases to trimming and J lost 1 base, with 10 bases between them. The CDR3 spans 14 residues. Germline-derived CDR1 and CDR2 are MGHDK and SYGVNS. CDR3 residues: CASTRAVNTGELFF. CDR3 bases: TGTGCCAGCACAAGGGCAGTGAACACCGGGGAGCTGTTTTTT.

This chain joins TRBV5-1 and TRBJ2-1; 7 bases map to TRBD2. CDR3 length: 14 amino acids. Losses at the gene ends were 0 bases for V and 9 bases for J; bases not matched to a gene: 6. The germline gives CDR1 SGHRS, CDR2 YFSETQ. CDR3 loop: CASSLGLADREQFF. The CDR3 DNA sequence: TGCGCCAGCAGCTTGGGACTAGCAGACCGTGAGCAGTTCTTC.

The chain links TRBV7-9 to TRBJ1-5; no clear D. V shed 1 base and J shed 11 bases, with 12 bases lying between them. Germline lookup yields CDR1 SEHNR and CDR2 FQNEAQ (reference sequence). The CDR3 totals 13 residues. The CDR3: CASSLGYHSAQHF. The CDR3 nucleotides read TGTGCCAGCAGCTTAGGGTACCATTCAGCCCAGCATTTT.

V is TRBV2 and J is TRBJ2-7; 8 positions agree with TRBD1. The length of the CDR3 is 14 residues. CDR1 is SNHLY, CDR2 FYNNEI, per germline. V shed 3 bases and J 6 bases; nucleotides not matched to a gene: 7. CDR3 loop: CASSEETGVSEQYF. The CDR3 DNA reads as TGTGCCAGCAGTGAGGAGACAGGGGTTAGCGAGCAGTACTTC.

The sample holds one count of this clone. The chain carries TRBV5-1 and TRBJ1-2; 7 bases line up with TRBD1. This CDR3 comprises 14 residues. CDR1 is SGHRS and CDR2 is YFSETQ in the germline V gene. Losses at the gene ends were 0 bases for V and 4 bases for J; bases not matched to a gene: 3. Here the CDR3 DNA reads TGCGCCAGCAGCTTGGATGCAGGGGGCTATGGCTACACCTTC. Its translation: CASSLDAGGYGYTF.

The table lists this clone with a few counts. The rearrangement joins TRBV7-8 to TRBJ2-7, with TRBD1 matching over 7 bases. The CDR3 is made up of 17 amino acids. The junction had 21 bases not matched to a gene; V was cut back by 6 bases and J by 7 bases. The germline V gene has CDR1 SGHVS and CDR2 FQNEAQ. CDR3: CASSSPPGWDRLWEQYF. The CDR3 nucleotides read TGTGCCAGCAGTTCACCCCCGGGGTGGGACAGACTCTGGGAGCAGTACTTC.

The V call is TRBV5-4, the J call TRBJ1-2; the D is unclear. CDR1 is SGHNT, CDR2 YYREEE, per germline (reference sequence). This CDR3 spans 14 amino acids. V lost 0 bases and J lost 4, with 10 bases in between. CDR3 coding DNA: TGTGCCAGCAGCTTGGGGGATATTAGCTATGGCTACACCTTC. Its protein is CASSLGDISYGYTF.

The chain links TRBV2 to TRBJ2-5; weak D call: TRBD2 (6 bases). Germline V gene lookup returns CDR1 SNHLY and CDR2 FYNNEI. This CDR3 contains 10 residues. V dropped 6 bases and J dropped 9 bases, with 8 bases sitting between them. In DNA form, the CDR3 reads TGTGCCAGCAGGGGAGGCTCCCAGTACTTC. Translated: CASRGGSQYF.

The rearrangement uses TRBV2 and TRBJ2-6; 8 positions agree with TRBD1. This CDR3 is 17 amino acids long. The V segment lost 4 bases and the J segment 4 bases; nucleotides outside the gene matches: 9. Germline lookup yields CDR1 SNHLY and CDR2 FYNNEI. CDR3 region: CASSARDRGSGANVLTF. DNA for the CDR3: TGTGCCAGCAGTGCAAGAGACAGGGGATCCGGGGCCAACGTCCTGACTTTC. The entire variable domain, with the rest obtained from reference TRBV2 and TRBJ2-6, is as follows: EPEVTQTPSHQVTQMGQEVILRCVPISNHLYFYWYRQILGQKVEFLVSFYNNEISEKSEIFDDQFSVERPDGSNFTLKIRSTKLEDSAMYFCASSARDRGSGANVLTFGAGSRLTVL.

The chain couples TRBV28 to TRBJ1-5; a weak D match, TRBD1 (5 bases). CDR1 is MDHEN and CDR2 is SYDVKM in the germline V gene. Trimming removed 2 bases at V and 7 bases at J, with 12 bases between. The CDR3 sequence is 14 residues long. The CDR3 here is CASSLEVGGQPQHF. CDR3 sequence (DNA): TGTGCCAGCAGTTTAGAAGTGGGGGGACAGCCCCAGCATTTT.

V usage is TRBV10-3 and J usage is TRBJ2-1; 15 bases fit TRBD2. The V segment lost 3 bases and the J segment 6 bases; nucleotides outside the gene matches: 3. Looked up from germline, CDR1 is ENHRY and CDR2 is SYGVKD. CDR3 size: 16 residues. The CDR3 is CAISDPGLAGGNEQFF. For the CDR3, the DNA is TGTGCCATCAGTGACCCGGGACTAGCGGGAGGCAATGAGCAGTTCTTC.

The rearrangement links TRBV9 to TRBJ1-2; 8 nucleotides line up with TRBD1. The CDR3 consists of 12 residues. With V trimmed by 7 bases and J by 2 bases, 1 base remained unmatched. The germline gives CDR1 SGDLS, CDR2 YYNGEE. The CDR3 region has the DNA TGTGCCAGCGGGGACAGGAACTATGGCTACACCTTC. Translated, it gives CASGDRNYGYTF.

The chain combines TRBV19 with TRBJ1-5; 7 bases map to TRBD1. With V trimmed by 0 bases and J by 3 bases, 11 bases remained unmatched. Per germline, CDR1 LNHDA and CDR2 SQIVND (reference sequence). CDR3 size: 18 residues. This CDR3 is CASSIDPGQVVSNQPQHF. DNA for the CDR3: TGTGCCAGTAGTATAGACCCCGGACAGGTAGTCTCCAATCAGCCCCAGCATTTT.

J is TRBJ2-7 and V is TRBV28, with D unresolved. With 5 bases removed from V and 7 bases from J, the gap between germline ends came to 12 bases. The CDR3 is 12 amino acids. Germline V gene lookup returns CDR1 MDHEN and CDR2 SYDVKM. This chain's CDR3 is CASSPPRAEQYF. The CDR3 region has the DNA TGTGCCAGCAGTCCCCCCCGGGCAGAGCAGTACTTC. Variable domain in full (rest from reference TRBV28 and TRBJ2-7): DVKVTQSSRYLVKRTGEKVFLECVQDMDHENMFWYRQDPGLGLRLIYFSYDVKMKEKGDIPEGYSVSREKKERFSLILESASTNQTSMYLCASSPPRAEQYFGPGTRLTVT.

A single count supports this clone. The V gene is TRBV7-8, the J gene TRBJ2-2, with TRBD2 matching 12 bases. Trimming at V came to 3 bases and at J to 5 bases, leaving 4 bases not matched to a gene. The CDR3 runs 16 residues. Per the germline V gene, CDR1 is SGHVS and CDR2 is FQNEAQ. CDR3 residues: CASSLTSGGLTGELFF. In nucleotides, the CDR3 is TGTGCCAGCAGCTTGACTAGCGGGGGTCTAACCGGGGAGCTGTTTTTT.

In DNA form, the CDR3 reads TGTGCCAGCAGAACCAGAACTGTTTACCAAGAGACCCAGTACTTC. This codes for CASRTRTVYQETQYF. The chain carries TRBV27 and TRBJ2-5; D gene ambiguous. The CDR3 is 15 amino acids. Trimming stripped 6 bases from V and 0 bases from J, with 14 bases between. CDR1 and CDR2 (germline): MNHEY, SMNVEV (reference sequence).

The CDR3 nucleotides read TGCGCCAGCAGCCAAGTCACTAGCGGGGGGCAAACCTACGAGCAGTACTTC. It is translated as CASSQVTSGGQTYEQYF. The chain links TRBV4-1 to TRBJ2-7, with 12 bases lining up with TRBD2. Looked up from germline, CDR1 is MGHRA and CDR2 is YSYEKL. Losses at the gene ends were 1 base for V and 2 bases for J; bases not matched to a gene: 6. This CDR3 has 17 residues.